This TCR beta chain appears in the sequencing data of a study of blood T cell repertoires in COVID-19. Using immunoSEQ multiplex PCR, the repertoire was profiled, and TCRdb retains in-frame clones only, with some absent. Of about 380,000 clones detected, roughly 91% appear once; the ten largest clones hold roughly 1.2%. The CDR3 is 16 residues long. Per the germline V gene, CDR1 is LGHNA and CDR2 is YSLEER. With V trimmed by 1 base and J by 4 bases, 2 bases remained unmatched. Sequenced input: PBMCs or T cells enriched from blood (not recorded which). The rearrangement links TRBV4-3 to TRBJ2-1; 12 bases match TRBD2. The TCR originated in a woman younger than 30 who had recovered from COVID-19. The CDR3 loop reads CASSQGTSGAYNEQFF. CDR3 DNA sequence: TGCGCCAGCAGCCAAGGGACTAGCGGGGCATACAATGAGCAGTTCTTC.